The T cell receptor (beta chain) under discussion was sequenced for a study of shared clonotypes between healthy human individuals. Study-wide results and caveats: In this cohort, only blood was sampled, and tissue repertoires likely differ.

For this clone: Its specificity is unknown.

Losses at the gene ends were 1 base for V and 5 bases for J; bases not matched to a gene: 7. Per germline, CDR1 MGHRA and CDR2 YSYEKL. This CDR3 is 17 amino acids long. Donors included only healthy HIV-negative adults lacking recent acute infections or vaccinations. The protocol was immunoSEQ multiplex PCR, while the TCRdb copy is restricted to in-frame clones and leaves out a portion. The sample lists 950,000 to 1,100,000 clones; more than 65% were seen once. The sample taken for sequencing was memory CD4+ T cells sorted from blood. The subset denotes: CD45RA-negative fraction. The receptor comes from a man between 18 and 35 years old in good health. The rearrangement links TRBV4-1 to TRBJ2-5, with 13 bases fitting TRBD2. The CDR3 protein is CASSQGTTSGRFETQYF. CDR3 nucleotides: TGCGCCAGCAGCCAAGGGACGACTAGCGGGAGGTTTGAGACCCAGTACTTC.